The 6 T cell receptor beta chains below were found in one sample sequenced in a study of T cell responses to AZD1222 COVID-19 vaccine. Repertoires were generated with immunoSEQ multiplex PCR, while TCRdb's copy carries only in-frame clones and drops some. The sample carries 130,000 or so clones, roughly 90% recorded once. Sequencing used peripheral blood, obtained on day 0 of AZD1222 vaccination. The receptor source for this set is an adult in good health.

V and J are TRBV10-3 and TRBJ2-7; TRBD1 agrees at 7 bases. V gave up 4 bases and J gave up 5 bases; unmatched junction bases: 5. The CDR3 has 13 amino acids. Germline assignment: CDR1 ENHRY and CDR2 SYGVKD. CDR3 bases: TGTGCCATCAGTGCAACAGGGGAGCACGAGCAGTACTTC. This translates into CAISATGEHEQYF.

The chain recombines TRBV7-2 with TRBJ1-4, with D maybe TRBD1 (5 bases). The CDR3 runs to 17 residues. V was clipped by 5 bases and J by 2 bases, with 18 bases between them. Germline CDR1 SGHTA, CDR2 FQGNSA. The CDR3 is CASSRFFGGNTNEKLFF. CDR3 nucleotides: TGTGCCAGCAGCCGTTTCTTCGGGGGAAACACTAATGAAAAACTGTTTTTT.

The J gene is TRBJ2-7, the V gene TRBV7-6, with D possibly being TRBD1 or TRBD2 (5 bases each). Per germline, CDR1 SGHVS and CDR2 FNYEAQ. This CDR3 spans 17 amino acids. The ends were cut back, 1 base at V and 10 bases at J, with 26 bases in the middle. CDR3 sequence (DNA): TGTGCCAGCAGCTTAGTTTTCGTTAGAAAGGCTAGCAGGGCCCAGTACTTC. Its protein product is CASSLVFVRKASRAQYF.

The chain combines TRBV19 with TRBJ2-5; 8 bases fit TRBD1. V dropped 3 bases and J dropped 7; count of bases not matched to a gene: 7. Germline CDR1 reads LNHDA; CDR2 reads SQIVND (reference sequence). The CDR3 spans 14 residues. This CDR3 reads CASSIDLGQGTQYF. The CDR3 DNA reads TGTGCCAGTAGTATCGACCTCGGACAGGGGACCCAGTACTTC.

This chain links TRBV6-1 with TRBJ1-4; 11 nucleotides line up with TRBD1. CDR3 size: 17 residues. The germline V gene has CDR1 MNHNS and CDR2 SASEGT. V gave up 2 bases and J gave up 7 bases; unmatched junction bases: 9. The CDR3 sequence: CASSEPRTGGYREKLFF. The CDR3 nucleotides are TGTGCCAGCAGTGAACCACGGACAGGGGGCTATCGTGAAAAACTGTTTTTT.

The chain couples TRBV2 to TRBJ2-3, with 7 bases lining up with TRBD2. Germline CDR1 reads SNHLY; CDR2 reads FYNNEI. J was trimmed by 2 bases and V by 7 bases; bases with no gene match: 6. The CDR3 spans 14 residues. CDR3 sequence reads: CASNPGLHTDTQYF. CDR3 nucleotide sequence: TGTGCCAGCAACCCGGGACTACACACAGATACGCAGTATTTT.